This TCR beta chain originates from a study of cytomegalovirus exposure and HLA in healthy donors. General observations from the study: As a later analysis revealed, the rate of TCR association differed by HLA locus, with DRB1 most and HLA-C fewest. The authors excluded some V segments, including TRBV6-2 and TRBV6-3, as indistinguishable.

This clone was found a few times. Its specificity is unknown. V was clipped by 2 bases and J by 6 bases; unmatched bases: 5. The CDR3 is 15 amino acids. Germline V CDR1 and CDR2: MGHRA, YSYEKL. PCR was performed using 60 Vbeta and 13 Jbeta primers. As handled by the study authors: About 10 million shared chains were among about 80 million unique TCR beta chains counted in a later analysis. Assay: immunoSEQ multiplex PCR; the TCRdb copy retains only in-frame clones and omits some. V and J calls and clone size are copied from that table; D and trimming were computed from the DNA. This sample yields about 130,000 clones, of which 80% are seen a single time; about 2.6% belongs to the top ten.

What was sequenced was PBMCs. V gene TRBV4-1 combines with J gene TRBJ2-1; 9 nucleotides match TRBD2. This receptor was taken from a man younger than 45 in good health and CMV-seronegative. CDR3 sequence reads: CASSQRAGGPNEQFF. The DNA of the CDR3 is TGCGCCAGCAGCCAACGAGCGGGAGGACCCAATGAGCAGTTCTTC.